This TCR beta chain was identified during a study of blood T cell repertoires in COVID-19. Study details: In each case, the material was cDNA or gDNA derived from T cells, B-cell-depleted T cells, or PBMCs.

The data were produced by immunoSEQ multiplex PCR, yet TCRdb's version contains in-frame clones alone and is incomplete. The repertoire holds roughly 300,000 clones, with about four fifths as singletons. This CDR3 is built from 14 residues. In germline, CDR1 is LNHNV, CDR2 YYDKDF (reference sequence). The V and J ends lost 0 bases and 7 bases, in that order; junction bases with no gene match: 5. Sequencing was done on a sample of peripheral blood. The TCR was taken from a woman aged 45 to 65 with acute or convalescent COVID-19. The V and J genes are TRBV15 and TRBJ1-2, with TRBD1 matching 7 bases. The CDR3 DNA follows: TGTGCCACCAGCAGAGATGGGACAGCGTTTGGCTACACCTTC. Protein sequence: CATSRDGTAFGYTF.